Each of the 14 T cell receptor beta chains below was sequenced from the same sample in a study of T cells after yellow fever vaccination. In TCRdb, the 5' RACE reads were re-called with MiXCR into one record per CDR3 protein. The sample lists 300,000 to 400,000 distinct CDR3 sequences, over 8% occurring once. The sequences come from PBMCs, collected on the day of the first yellow fever vaccination. The source of these receptors is a man between 18 and 35 years old who received the YFV17D yellow fever vaccine.

The V gene is TRBV30, the J gene TRBJ1-5; no firm D call. Germline V CDR1 and CDR2: GTSNPN, SVGIG (reference sequence). This CDR3 is built from 13 residues. V was cut by 2 bases and J by 4 bases, with 9 bases left in between. The CDR3 is CAWSRQPNQPQHF. In nucleotides, the CDR3 is TGTGCCTGGAGTCGGCAGCCTAATCAGCCCCAGCATTTT.

The rearrangement links TRBV6-5 to TRBJ2-1; 7 bases match TRBD2. V shed 6 bases and J 8 bases; nucleotides not matched to a gene: 13. CDR3 length: 15 residues. Germline CDR1 reads MNHEY; CDR2 reads SVGAGI. The CDR3 sequence is CASSYMGGGSDEQFF. The DNA for the CDR3 is TGTGCCAGCAGCTACATGGGGGGGGGTTCTGATGAGCAGTTCTTC.

The chain combines TRBV10-2 with TRBJ1-2, with 8 bases identical to TRBD1. J lost 8 bases, V lost 4 bases, and 9 bases had no gene match. CDR3 length: 14 amino acids. CDR1 WSHSY and CDR2 SAAADI come from the germline V gene. In DNA, the CDR3 is TGCGCCAGCAGTGTTCCCGACAGGGGAAAAGGCTACACCTTC. It translates to CASSVPDRGKGYTF.

This clonotype was detected only a few times. The rearrangement joins TRBV4-3 to TRBJ1-3; no reliable D call. CDR3 length equals 13 residues. V lost 1 base, J lost 4 bases, and 5 bases lay in between. Germline CDR1 and CDR2: LGHNA and YSLEER. CDR3 sequence: CASSQATGNTIYF. DNA of the CDR3: TGCGCCAGCAGCCAAGCGACGGGAAACACCATATATTTT.

This clonotype was picked up a small number of times. V gene TRBV20-1 combines with J gene TRBJ2-1; a possible D gene is TRBD2 (7 bases). V lost 6 bases and J 8 bases, leaving 23 bases between the germline ends. Germline V gene lookup returns CDR1 DFQATT and CDR2 SNEGSKA (reference sequence). The CDR3 length is 15 residues. CDR3 nucleotides: TGCAGTGCCGGGCTTGCGGGGGCTGTCGAGGATGAGCAGTTCTTC. Translation gives CSAGLAGAVEDEQFF.

This clonotype was seen only a few times. The rearrangement links TRBV6-5 to TRBJ2-2; 11 bases fit TRBD2. J gave up 4 bases and V 4 bases, and 8 bases lay outside the gene matches. Germline V gene lookup returns CDR1 MNHEY and CDR2 SVGAGI. CDR3 length equals 17 residues. CDR3 in amino acids: CASSFLPTSGTTGELFF. The CDR3 nucleotides are TGTGCCAGCAGTTTCCTCCCGACTAGCGGGACCACCGGGGAGCTGTTTTTT.

The table lists this clonotype with many counts. J is TRBJ2-1 and V is TRBV19; TRBD2 agrees at 12 bases. V shed 7 bases, J shed 4 bases, and the junction held 5 bases outside the gene matches. CDR3 length: 15 residues. Germline values: CDR1 LNHDA, CDR2 SQIVND (reference sequence). In nucleotides, the CDR3 is TGTGCCAGTACCACTAGCGGGGGGCAATACAATGAGCAGTTCTTC. It yields the protein CASTTSGGQYNEQFF.

The table lists this clonotype with many counts. The CDR3 protein is CASSLVGFANEKLFF. In nucleotides, the CDR3 is TGCGCCAGCAGCTTGGTTGGATTTGCTAATGAAAAACTGTTTTTT. The chain has TRBV5-1 and TRBJ1-4; D is undetermined. CDR1 is SGHRS, CDR2 YFSETQ, per germline. The CDR3 is made up of 15 amino acids. Trimming removed 0 bases from V and 3 bases from J, with 9 bases in between.

This clonotype was seen many times. This chain uses TRBV4-2 with TRBJ1-3; unclear D gene. Germline V lookup: CDR1 LGHNA, CDR2 YNFKEQ. This CDR3 is built from 14 residues. The V gene lost 6 bases and the J gene lost 2 bases, with 11 bases spanning the gap. CDR3 in amino acids: CASSAAGAGNTIYF. The CDR3 bases are TGTGCCAGCAGTGCGGCGGGCGCTGGAAACACCATATATTTT.

J is TRBJ2-6 and V is TRBV4-3; no clear D gene. V was shortened by 4 bases and J by 4 bases, with 5 bases between the two germline ends. This CDR3 is 13 amino acids long. CDR1 is LGHNA and CDR2 is YSLEER in the germline V gene. CDR3 region: CASSPEGANVLTF. For the CDR3, the DNA is TGCGCCAGCAGCCCCGAGGGGGCCAACGTCCTGACTTTC.

The chain has TRBV9 and TRBJ1-5; 12 positions agree with TRBD1. This CDR3 is 15 amino acids long. The germline V gene encodes CDR1 SGDLS and CDR2 YYNGEE. Trimming at V came to 3 bases and at J to 6 bases, leaving 4 bases not matched to a gene. The CDR3 nucleotides read TGTGCCAGCAGCGCAGGGACAGGGGGCATTCAGCCCCAGCATTTT. This encodes CASSAGTGGIQPQHF.

This clonotype was seen only a few times. The chain is built from TRBV7-2 and TRBJ2-4; no firm D call. Germline V gives CDR1 SGHTA, CDR2 FQGNSA. This CDR3 region has 15 residues. V lost 5 bases and J 6 bases, leaving 17 bases between the germline ends. The CDR3 DNA reads as TGTGCCAGCAGCCTGCTTGGGCCTCGCGGAAACATTCAGTACTTC. It translates to CASSLLGPRGNIQYF.

This clonotype was seen a single time. The V and J genes are TRBV30 and TRBJ2-5; D is unresolved. CDR1 is GTSNPN and CDR2 is SVGIG in the germline V gene (reference sequence). CDR3 length: 11 amino acids. Trimming removed 2 bases from V and 4 bases from J, with 5 bases in between. The CDR3 DNA reads TGTGCCTGGAGTCTGGGAGAGACCCAGTACTTC. Residues: CAWSLGETQYF.

The chain joins TRBV5-1 to TRBJ1-6; D is ambiguous. Germline loops: CDR1 SGHRS, CDR2 YFSETQ. V dropped 5 bases and J dropped 7 bases, with 13 bases sitting between them. The CDR3 spans 14 residues. CDR3 in amino acids: CASRSTGRNSPLHF. The DNA for the CDR3 is TGCGCCAGCAGGTCGACTGGGAGGAATTCACCCCTCCACTTT.